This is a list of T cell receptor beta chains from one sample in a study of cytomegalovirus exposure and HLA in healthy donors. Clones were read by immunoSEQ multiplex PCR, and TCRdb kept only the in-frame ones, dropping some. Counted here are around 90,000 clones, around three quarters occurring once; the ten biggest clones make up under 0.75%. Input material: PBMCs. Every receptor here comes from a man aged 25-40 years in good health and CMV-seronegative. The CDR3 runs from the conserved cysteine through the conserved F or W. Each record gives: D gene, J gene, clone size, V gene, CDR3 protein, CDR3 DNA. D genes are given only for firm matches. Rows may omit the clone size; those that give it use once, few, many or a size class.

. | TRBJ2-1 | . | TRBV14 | CASSHILGGNEQFF | TGTGCCAGCAGCCATATACTAGGGGGCAATGAGCAGTTCTTC
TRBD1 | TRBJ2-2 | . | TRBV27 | CASRTGTANTGELFF | TGTGCCAGCAGAACCGGGACAGCGAACACCGGGGAGCTGTTTTTT
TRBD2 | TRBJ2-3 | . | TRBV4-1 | CASSQSRGGFSSTDTQYF | TGCGCCAGCAGCCAATCCCGGGGGGGCTTTAGTAGCACAGATACGCAGTATTTT
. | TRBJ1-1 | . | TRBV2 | CASTRRLEASF | TGTGCCAGCACCCGGAGACTTGAAGCTTCCTTT
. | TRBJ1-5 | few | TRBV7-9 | CASSGALSNQPQHF | TGTGCCAGCAGCGGAGCTCTTAGCAATCAGCCCCAGCATTTT
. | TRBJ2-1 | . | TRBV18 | CASSPTGVSNEQFF | TGTGCCAGCTCACCGACCGGAGTTTCCAATGAGCAGTTCTTC
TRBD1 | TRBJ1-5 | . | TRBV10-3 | CAISTLGQENQPQHF | TGTGCCATCAGCACCCTGGGACAGGAAAATCAGCCCCAGCATTTT
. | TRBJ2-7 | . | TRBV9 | CASSTRLNGERQYF | TGTGCCAGCAGCACGCGCCTCAACGGGGAAAGGCAGTACTTC
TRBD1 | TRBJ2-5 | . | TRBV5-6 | CASSLAGTEIKQETQYF | TGTGCCAGCAGCTTGGCCGGGACAGAAATTAAACAAGAGACCCAGTACTTC
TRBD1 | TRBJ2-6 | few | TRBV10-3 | CAIMDRGGAGANVLTF | TGTGCCATTATGGACAGGGGAGGTGCTGGGGCCAACGTCCTGACTTTC